A single sample gave rise to the 20 T cell receptor delta chains below, sequenced in a study of gammadelta T cells in human blood. TCRdb re-called the RT-PCR reads with CATT. The table records around 970 delta-chain clones, approximately 40% of them present only once. The material sequenced was non-Vgamma9Vdelta2 gamma-delta T cells from infant blood. The receptors were sampled from a human donor.

In the case of this clone: A far larger clone is one nucleotide away, so this likely arose from a read error. The identical CDR3 is also encoded by other nucleotide sequences in the sample. The V call is TRAV36/DV7, the J call TRDJ1; D may match TRDD2 or TRDD3 (6 bases each). This CDR3 contains 20 residues. Per the germline V gene, CDR1 is VTNFRS and CDR2 is LTSSGIE (reference sequence). V was clipped by 2 bases and J by 3 bases, with 32 bases between them. The CDR3 sequence is CAVDVPFLRGSSTFPDKLIF. The CDR3 DNA follows: TGTGCTGTGGACGTTCCTTTCCTAAGGGGATCCTCCACGTTTCCCGATAAACTCATCTTT. The full variable domain, with the rest looked up from reference TRAV36/DV7 and TRDJ1, is EDKVVQSPLSLVVHEGDTVTLNCSYEVTNFRSLLWYKQEKKAPTFLFMLTSSGIEKKSGRLSSILDKKELSSILNITATQTGDSAIYLCAVDVPFLRGSSTFPDKLIFGKGTRVTVEP.

Note on this clone: This may arise from a read error, as a much more abundant clone is one base away. Other DNA sequences in this specimen translate into the identical CDR3. The J gene is TRDJ1, the V gene TRDV1, with TRDD2 matching 9 bases. From germline, CDR1 is TSWWSYY and CDR2 QGS. There are 23 residues in the CDR3. The CDR3 reads CALGELFLPTVLGATSYTDKLIF. The DNA of the CDR3 is TGTGCTCTTGGGGAACTTTTCCTTCCTACGGTGTTGGGGGCCACTTCGTACACTGATAAACTCATCTTT.

In this sample, this clone turned up a few times. This likely reflects a read error, since a far larger clone is one base away. For the J gene the call is TRDJ1; the V gene lacks a call; the table's D call, TRDD3, was not checked against the DNA. The CDR3 contains 18 residues. The DNA of the CDR3 is TGTGCGAGGCCTTCGGCCCCTCTGGGGGATATTTACACCGATAAACTCATCTTT. Its translation: CARPSAPLGDIYTDKLIF.

By share, this clone counts as medium-sized (0.01 to 0.1%). The same CDR3 is also encoded by other DNA sequences in this sample. This chain links TRDV1 with TRDJ1, with TRDD3 matching 8 bases. The J segment lost 0 bases and the V segment lost 2 bases, leaving 26 bases of the junction unmatched. Germline V gene sequence: CDR1 TSWWSYY, CDR2 QGS. CDR3 size: 23 residues. The chain's CDR3 is CALGEAFSAFPLLGVLYTDKLIF. The DNA for the CDR3 is TGTGCTCTTGGGGAAGCATTCTCGGCCTTCCCCCTACTGGGGGTCCTCTACACCGATAAACTCATCTTT.

On this clone itself: A far larger clone differs by one base, so this is likely a read error. The chain combines TRDV3 with TRDJ2, with TRDD3 matching over 12 bases. V dropped 4 bases and J dropped 7; count of bases not matched to a gene: 28. This CDR3 spans 21 amino acids. From germline, CDR1 is TVYSNPD and CDR2 GDNSRS (reference sequence). The CDR3 DNA follows: TGTGCCTCCGGGGGTTCCTTCAGGAGTACTGGGGGATACACCCCTAGAGCACAACTCTTCTTT. Its translation: CASGGSFRSTGGYTPRAQLFF. The full variable domain, in which reference TRDV3 and TRDJ2 provide the parts outside the CDR3, is CDKVTQSSPDQTVASGSEVVLLCTYDTVYSNPDLFWYRIRPDYSFQFVFYGDNSRSEGADFTQGRFSVKHILTQKAFHLVISPVRTEDSATYYCASGGSFRSTGGYTPRAQLFFGKGTQLIVEP.

This clone rates as large. Other DNA sequences in this specimen translate into the identical CDR3. V and J are TRDV1 and TRDJ3; 12 positions match TRDD3. The CDR3 runs to 27 residues. Germline loops: CDR1 TSWWSYY, CDR2 QGS. After removal of 0 bases from V and 2 bases from J, the junction contained 26 bases not matched to a gene. CDR3 sequence: CALGELRPFLRSYWGIQGAWDTRQMFF. CDR3 DNA: TGTGCTCTTGGGGAACTTCGCCCCTTCCTACGCTCATACTGGGGGATACAAGGGGCCTGGGACACCCGACAGATGTTTTTC.

This clone is termed large. This may be a read error: a much more frequent sequence differs by one nucleotide. Additional DNA sequences in this sample encode the identical CDR3. The chain joins TRDV3 to TRDJ1, with 9 bases lining up with TRDD3. CDR1 and CDR2 from the germline V gene are TVYSNPD and GDNSRS (reference sequence). CDR3 length: 15 residues. CDR3 nucleotides: TGTGCTGTGGGGGATATCCCTCCTTGTATTGATAAACTCATCTTT. This translates into CAVGDIPPCIDKLIF.

Concerning this clone itself: A single base is all that separates this from a far larger clone, so a read error is likely. The V gene is TRDV1, the J gene TRDJ1, with 12 positions matching TRDD3. After removal of 0 bases from V and 1 base from J, the junction contained 18 bases not matched to a gene. Germline V gene lookup returns CDR1 TSWWSYY and CDR2 QGS. CDR3 length: 22 amino acids. The CDR3 DNA follows: TGTGCTCTTGGGGAACTCTGGCAGCGACTGGGGGATACCAGCCAGTGCACCGATAAACTCATCTTT. Amino acid sequence: CALGELWQRLGDTSQCTDKLIF.

By share, this clone counts as large. The rearrangement links TRDV1 to TRDJ2, with 8 bases identical to TRDD3. J lost 4 bases, V lost 0 bases, and 25 bases had no gene match. Looked up from germline, CDR1 is TSWWSYY and CDR2 is QGS. There are 23 residues in the CDR3. CDR3 protein: CALGELEGFSLLGVYLQTAQLFF. In DNA, the CDR3 is TGTGCTCTTGGGGAACTAGAGGGCTTCTCGCTACTGGGGGTATACTTGCAGACAGCACAACTCTTCTTT.

This clone is labeled large. Distinct nucleotide sequences in the sample also encode this CDR3. The rearrangement uses TRDV1 and TRDJ1, with 9 bases aligning to TRDD3. CDR1 is TSWWSYY, CDR2 QGS, per germline. This CDR3 contains 20 residues. J was trimmed by 0 bases and V by 0 bases; bases with no gene match: 14. CDR3 region: CALGELRLGDRDVYTDKLIF. CDR3 bases: TGTGCTCTTGGGGAACTACGCTTGGGGGATAGGGACGTGTACACCGATAAACTCATCTTT.

This clone is medium-sized in the sample. The gene calls are TRDV1 and TRDJ1, with 8 bases that match TRDD3. This CDR3 region has 21 residues. Per germline, CDR1 TSWWSYY and CDR2 QGS. V was pared by 3 bases and J by 7 bases, with 28 bases of the junction left unmatched. The CDR3 region is CALGEPLIPLPYWGGEGKLIF. The DNA of the CDR3 is TGTGCTCTTGGGGAGCCCCTGATTCCTTTACCGTACTGGGGGGGGGAAGGTAAACTCATCTTT.

A word on this clone: This likely reflects a read error, since a far larger clone is one base away. The chain has TRDV1 and TRDJ1, with 7 bases fitting TRDD3. Germline-derived CDR1 and CDR2 are TSWWSYY and QGS. The CDR3 extends over 17 amino acids. In DNA form, the CDR3 reads TGTGCTATTGGGGAACTAGCAGGGGATAGAAGGACCGATAAACTCATCTTT. Protein product: CAIGELAGDRRTDKLIF.

This clone was counted between two and nine times. Given a much more abundant clone one base away, this may be a read error. Other DNA sequences of this sample code for an identical CDR3. V usage is TRDV1 and J usage is TRDJ1; TRDD2 might be the D (5 bases). Germline CDR1 TSWWSYY, CDR2 QGS. The V end lost 4 bases, the J end lost 5 bases, and 29 bases lay between the germline ends. The length of the CDR3 is 19 residues. The CDR3, as DNA: TGTGCTCTTGGGGGACCCAATTCATTCCTCCCCCGGCCAAATGATAAACTCATCTTT. It translates to CALGGPNSFLPRPNDKLIF.

Comments on this clone: A far larger clone is one nucleotide away, so this likely arose from a read error. The rearrangement joins TRDV1 to TRDJ1; D perhaps matches TRDD2 (7 bases). CDR1 and CDR2 from the germline V gene are TSWWSYY and QGS. The CDR3 is made up of 22 amino acids. V was trimmed by 2 bases and J by 0 bases, leaving 31 bases between them. CDR3 nucleotide sequence: TGTGCTCTTGGGGAATATCTTTCCCTTGGTTCCTACGGTACTGGGTACACCGATAAACTCATCTTT. This translates into CALGEYLSLGSYGTGYTDKLIF.

The table lists this clone with a few counts. A single base separates this from a much larger clone, so it may be a read error. Distinct nucleotide sequences in the sample also encode this CDR3. This chain uses TRDV1 with TRDJ1, with 12 bases aligning to TRDD3. From germline, CDR1 is TSWWSYY and CDR2 QGS. V shed 3 bases, J shed 5 bases, and the junction held 22 bases outside the gene matches. The CDR3 spans 21 residues. The CDR3 protein is CALGDFLPLYWGIQMGDKLIF. As DNA, the CDR3 is TGTGCTCTTGGGGACTTCCTACCGTTATACTGGGGGATACAAATGGGAGATAAACTCATCTTT.

Turning to this clone: A much larger clone differs by one base, so this may be a read error. Other DNA sequences within the sample encode an identical CDR3. V usage is TRDV1 and J usage is TRDJ3, with 9 bases identical to TRDD3. The CDR3 has 20 residues. CDR1 and CDR2 from the germline V gene are TSWWSYY and QGS. The CDR3: CALGGALWGIISWDTRQMFF. Here the CDR3 DNA reads TGTGCTCTTGGGGGGGCTCTTTGGGGGATAATCTCCTGGGACACTCGACAGATGTTTTTC.

Concerning this clone: With only one base between it and a far larger clone, this is likely a read error. Other DNA sequences in the same sample also yield this CDR3. This chain connects TRDV1 to TRDJ2; tentative D call: TRDD3 (6 bases). The CDR3 totals 21 residues. Germline V gene sequence: CDR1 TSWWSYY, CDR2 QGS. The CDR3 sequence is CALGARRLGRWGSTLTAQLFF. The CDR3 nucleotides are TGTGCTCTTGGGGCCCGACGCCTAGGGAGGTGGGGGTCTACTTTGACAGCACAACTCTTCTTC.

This clone was seen a few times. The chain recombines TRDV1 with TRDJ3; 7 positions match TRDD3. V was clipped by 6 bases and J by 2 bases; unmatched bases: 16. CDR1 and CDR2 (germline): TSWWSYY, QGS. This CDR3 has 20 residues. CDR3: CALGPIERTGDAWDTRQMFF. The CDR3 DNA reads TGTGCTCTTGGCCCGATAGAAAGGACTGGGGATGCCTGGGACACCCGACAGATGTTTTTC.

This clone was found a few times. This sequence may be a read error, since a much larger clone differs from it by one base. Other DNA sequences of this sample code for an identical CDR3. This rearrangement joins TRDV1 to TRDJ1; 12 bases map to TRDD3. V was clipped by 3 bases and J by 5 bases; unmatched bases: 25. This CDR3 contains 22 residues. Germline CDR1 and CDR2: TSWWSYY and QGS. This CDR3 reads CALGDFCLPYWGIPEITDKLIF. The CDR3 DNA is TGTGCTCTTGGGGATTTCTGCCTACCCTACTGGGGGATACCCGAAATCACAGATAAACTCATCTTT.

Within the sample, this clone is large. This sample includes further DNA sequences coding for the same CDR3. The V and J genes are TRDV1 and TRDJ1, with a possible D match to TRDD3 (5 bases). The CDR3 is 16 residues long. Germline assignment: CDR1 TSWWSYY and CDR2 QGS. Trimming pared 1 base from V and 2 bases from J, leaving 14 bases between. CDR3 nucleotide sequence: TGTGCTCTTGGGGAACGAACGTGGCGGGGGACCGATAAACTCATCTTT. Translated, it gives CALGERTWRGTDKLIF.